The clone carrying this T cell receptor beta chain has more than one count but fewer than ten. The antigen is unknown. A second PCR, run for about 7 to 11 cycles, used a sample-barcoded 5' primer plus a J-beta primer mix. Each CDR3 protein gets one entry after TCRdb re-called the 5' RACE reads with MiXCR. The profile covers 700,000 to 950,000 distinct CDR3 sequences, with 43% appearing a single time and 20% to 25% taken by the ten largest. This entry belongs to a study of blood T cells in healthy people across ages. General study findings and limits: With donor CMV status unknown, expanded clonotype changes were possibly confounded.

Trimming stripped 10 bases from V and 11 bases from J, with 21 bases between. The germline V gene has CDR1 ENHRY and CDR2 SYGVKD. This CDR3 is 13 amino acids long. The sequence was obtained from a woman aged 55-69 years in good health. Sequenced: blood. The chain uses TRBV10-3 and TRBJ2-1; maybe TRBD2 (5 bases). The CDR3 loop is CATGETATSQQFF. Written as DNA, the CDR3 is TGTGCCACCGGGGAGACGGCTACAAGCCAGCAGTTCTTC.